This TCR beta chain was sequenced in a study of blood T cells in healthy people across ages. Trimming pared 4 bases from V and 3 bases from J, leaving 7 bases between. Germline CDR1 reads SQVTM; CDR2 reads ANQGSEA. The CDR3 is 12 amino acids. Whenever a sample was processed, at least 7 million PBMCs were isolated. Primed by a sample-barcoded 5' primer and a J-beta primer mix, a second PCR proceeded for roughly 7 to 12 cycles. Unique molecular identifiers of 12 random nucleotides labeled each cDNA. TCRdb redid the calling of the 5' RACE reads with MiXCR, one entry per CDR3 protein. The sample includes approximately 2,000,000 distinct CDR3 sequences, 35% to 50% of them seen just once.

This chain joins TRBV29-1 and TRBJ1-5; no firm D call. The material sequenced was blood. This receptor was taken from a human donor in good health. The CDR3 sequence is CSVGAPNQPQHF. In nucleotides, the CDR3 is TGCAGCGTTGGGGCCCCCAATCAGCCCCAGCATTTT.